This TCR beta chain was captured by sequencing in a study of blood T cell repertoires in COVID-19. Study at large: Acute-phase and convalescent COVID-19 samples originated in the United States, Italy and Spain. PBMCs, B-cell-depleted T cells, or T cells provided the cDNA or gDNA that made up the material.

Germline CDR1 SGHRS, CDR2 YFSETQ. Germline trimming cut 2 bases from V and 8 bases from J; bases unmatched to any gene: 3. The CDR3 runs 13 residues. How the authors handled the data: Reference gene primer amplification gave nucleated cell count estimates. Measured with immunoSEQ multiplex PCR; TCRdb has only the in-frame clones, and not every one. V, J and clone size derive from that table, while D and trimming were established from the DNA sequence. This sample has about 15,000 clones, with about 83% found just once. The clonotype originates from a human donor with active COVID-19. The donor label of this sample is uncertain. The chain is built from TRBV5-1 and TRBJ1-1; 10 bases are a match to TRBD1. The source material was peripheral blood. This CDR3 reads CASSFGQGVEAFF. In DNA form, the CDR3 reads TGCGCCAGCAGCTTCGGACAGGGGGTCGAAGCTTTCTTT.